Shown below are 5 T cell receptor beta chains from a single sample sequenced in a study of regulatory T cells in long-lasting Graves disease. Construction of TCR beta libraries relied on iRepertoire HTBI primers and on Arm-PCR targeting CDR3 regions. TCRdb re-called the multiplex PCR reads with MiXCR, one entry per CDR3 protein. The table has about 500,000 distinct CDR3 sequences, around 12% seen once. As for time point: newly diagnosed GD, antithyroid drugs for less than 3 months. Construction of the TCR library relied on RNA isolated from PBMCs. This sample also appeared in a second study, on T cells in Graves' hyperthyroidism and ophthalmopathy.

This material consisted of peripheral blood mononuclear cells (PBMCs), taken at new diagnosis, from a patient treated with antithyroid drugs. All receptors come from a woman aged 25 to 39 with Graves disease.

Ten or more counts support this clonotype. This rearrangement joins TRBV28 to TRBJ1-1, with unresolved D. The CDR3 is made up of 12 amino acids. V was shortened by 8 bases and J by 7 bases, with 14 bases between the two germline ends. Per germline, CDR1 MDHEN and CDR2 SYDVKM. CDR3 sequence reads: CASLEHGNEAFF. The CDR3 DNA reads TGTGCCAGCCTCGAGCACGGAAATGAAGCTTTCTTT. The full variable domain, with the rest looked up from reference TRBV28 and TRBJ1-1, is DVKVTQSSRYLVKRTGEKVFLECVQDMDHENMFWYRQDPGLGLRLIYFSYDVKMKEKGDIPEGYSVSREKKERFSLILESASTNQTSMYLCASLEHGNEAFFGQGTRLTVV.

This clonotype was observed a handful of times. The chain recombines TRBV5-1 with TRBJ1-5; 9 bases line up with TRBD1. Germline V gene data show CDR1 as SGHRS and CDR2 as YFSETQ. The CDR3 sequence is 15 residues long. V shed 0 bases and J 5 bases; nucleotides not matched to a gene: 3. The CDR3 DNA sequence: TGCGCCAGCAGCTTGGATACAGGGGGCGATCAGCCCCAGCATTTT. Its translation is CASSLDTGGDQPQHF.

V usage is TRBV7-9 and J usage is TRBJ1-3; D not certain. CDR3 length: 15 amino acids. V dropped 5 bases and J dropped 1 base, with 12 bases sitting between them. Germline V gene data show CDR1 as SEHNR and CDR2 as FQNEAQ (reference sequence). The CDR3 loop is CASSPLSASGNTIYF. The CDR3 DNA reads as TGTGCCAGCAGCCCCCTTTCCGCTTCTGGAAACACCATATATTTT. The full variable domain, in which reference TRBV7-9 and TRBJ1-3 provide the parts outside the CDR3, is DTGVSQNPRHKITKRGQNVTFRCDPISEHNRLYWYRQTLGQGPEFLTYFQNEAQLEKSRLLSDRFSAERPKGSFSTLEIQRTEQGDSAMYLCASSPLSASGNTIYFGEGSWLTVV.

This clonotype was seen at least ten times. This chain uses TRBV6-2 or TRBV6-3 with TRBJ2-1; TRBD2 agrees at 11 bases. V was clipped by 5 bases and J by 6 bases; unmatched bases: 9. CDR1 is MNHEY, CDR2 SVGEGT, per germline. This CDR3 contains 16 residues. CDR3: CASSKATSGNLNEQFF. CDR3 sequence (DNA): TGTGCCAGCAGTAAAGCGACTAGCGGGAATCTCAATGAGCAGTTCTTC.

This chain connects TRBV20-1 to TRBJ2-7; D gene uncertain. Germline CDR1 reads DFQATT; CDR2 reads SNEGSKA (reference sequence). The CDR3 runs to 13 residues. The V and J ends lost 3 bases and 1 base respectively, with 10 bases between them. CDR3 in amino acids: CSASIAVSYEQYF. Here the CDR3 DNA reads TGCAGTGCTAGTATCGCGGTATCCTACGAGCAGTACTTC.